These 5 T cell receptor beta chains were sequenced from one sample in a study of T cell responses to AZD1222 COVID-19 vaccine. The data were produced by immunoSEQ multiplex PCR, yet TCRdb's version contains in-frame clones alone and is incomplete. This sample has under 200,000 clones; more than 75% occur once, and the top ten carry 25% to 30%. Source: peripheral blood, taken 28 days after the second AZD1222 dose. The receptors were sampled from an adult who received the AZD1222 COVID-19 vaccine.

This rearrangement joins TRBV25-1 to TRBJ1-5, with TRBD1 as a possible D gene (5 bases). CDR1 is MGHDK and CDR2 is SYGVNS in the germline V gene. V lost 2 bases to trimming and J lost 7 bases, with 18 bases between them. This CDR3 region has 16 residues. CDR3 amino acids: CASSEGGRVREQPQHF. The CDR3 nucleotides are TGTGCCAGCAGTGAAGGGGGTAGGGTGAGGGAGCAGCCCCAGCATTTT.

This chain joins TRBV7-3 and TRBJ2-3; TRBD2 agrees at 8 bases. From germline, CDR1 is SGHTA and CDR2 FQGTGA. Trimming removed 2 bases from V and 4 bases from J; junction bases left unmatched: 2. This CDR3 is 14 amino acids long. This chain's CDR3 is CASSLPLAADTQYF. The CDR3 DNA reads TGTGCCAGCAGCTTACCACTAGCGGCAGATACGCAGTATTTT.

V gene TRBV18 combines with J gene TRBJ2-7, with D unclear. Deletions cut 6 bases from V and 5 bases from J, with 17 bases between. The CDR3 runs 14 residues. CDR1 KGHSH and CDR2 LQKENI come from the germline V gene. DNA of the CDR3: TGTGCCAGCTCTGTGAAGAACCCCTTACACGAGCAGTACTTC. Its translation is CASSVKNPLHEQYF.

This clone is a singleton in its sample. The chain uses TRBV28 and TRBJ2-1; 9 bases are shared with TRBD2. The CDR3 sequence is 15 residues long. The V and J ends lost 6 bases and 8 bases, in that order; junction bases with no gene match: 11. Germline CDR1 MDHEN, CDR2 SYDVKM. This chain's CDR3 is CASSQGGRVVHEQFF. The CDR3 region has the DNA TGTGCCAGCAGCCAAGGCGGGAGGGTTGTCCATGAGCAGTTCTTC.

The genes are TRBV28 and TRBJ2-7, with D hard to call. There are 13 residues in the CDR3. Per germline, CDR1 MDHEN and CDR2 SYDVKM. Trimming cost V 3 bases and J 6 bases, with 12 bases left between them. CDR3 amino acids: CASSFEWQSEQYF. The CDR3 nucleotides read TGTGCCAGCAGTTTTGAATGGCAGTCCGAGCAGTACTTC.